This is a list of T cell receptor beta chains from one sample in a study of T cell changes during pregnancy in multiple sclerosis. The table came from immunoSEQ multiplex PCR; TCRdb's copy has only in-frame clones and leaves some out. The sample lists some 97,000 clones, approximately 92% seen once, with around 1.2% in the top ten. Sequenced here: peripheral blood, sampled in the second trimester of pregnancy. The receptors come from a female donor with multiple sclerosis, enrolled in a pregnancy study. Each CDR3 is given without its conserved first and last residue. Fields, in order: V gene, CDR3 protein.

>TRBV19
ASSKPGLQNQPQH
>TRBV9
ASSVATGNTIY
>TRBV28
ASSSGGQTNTGELF
>TRBV7-8
ASSPTLGTSGSDEQF
>TRBV19
ASSLVAGTYNEQF
>TRBV2
ASSGGGAIGEETQY
>TRBV25-1
ASSPGQASGTDTQY
>TRBV10-2
ASSDKTFGGYGYT
>TRBV5-1
ASSLGSGQGNQPQH
>TRBV19
ASSGRLAGDVTQY
>TRBV7-8
ASSLGVGALYGYT
>TRBV5-6
ASSLWQVRHEQY
>TRBV7-6
ASSRDFNTGELF
>TRBV5-6
ASSPPVGGYQETQY
>TRBV5-4
ASSSRTSVDTQY
>TRBV10-1
ASSDPRGQSTDTQY
>TRBV9
ASSVAVLAGGNEQF
>TRBV11-2
ASSLRSRTVRYNEQF
>TRBV29-1
SVELRGGAGYTGELF
>TRBV30
ALYSRQGGVGAGDDYGYT
>TRBV6-5
ASSYSSVYNTEAF
>TRBV7-9
ASSHGGGLPYNEQF
>TRBV9
ASSGHRVYGYT
>TRBV28
ASSYQGTGIFYEQY
>TRBV7-3
ASSLPSGGAPNEQF
>TRBV2
ASTRDRGVSGTIY
>TRBV6-1
ATRQGSDYGYT
>TRBV5-4
ASSLRGRETQY
>TRBV27
ASSLGGLYNEQF
>TRBV19
ASRTGRATGELF
>TRBV11-2
ASSLGPGGETQY
>TRBV14
ASSYATYRGAEAF
>TRBV6-1
ASSEWGAQY
>TRBV13
ASSPMRASGSGTQY
>TRBV29-1
SVVMAGFSEQY
>TRBV10-1
ASIISGTGRIGGNQPQH
>TRBV6-1
ASSVPGLAGREQY
>TRBV18
ASSPGQGASEAF
>TRBV5-6
ASSLPGQPFSTEAF
>TRBV6-1
ASLRGNQPQH